Detailed here is one TCR beta chain. What it binds is unknown. The CDR3 length is 16 residues. The germline V gene encodes CDR1 MNHEY and CDR2 SMNVEV (reference sequence). J gave up 8 bases and V 5 bases, and 10 bases lay outside the gene matches. This specimen comes from a study of siplizumab effects on memory and regulatory T cells. Study-wide points: Tracing alloreactive clones into unstimulated subsets worked for only a minor fraction of them. Sequences that were alloreactive and traceable to unstimulated CD4+ memory cells were significantly reduced by siplizumab.

Data came from immunoSEQ multiplex PCR; TCRdb stores just in-frame clones and leaves some out. The table shows 90,000 to 95,000 clones, with under 95% occurring only once. The gene calls are TRBV27 and TRBJ2-1; 12 bases agree with TRBD1. Input material: CD8+ T cells sorted from blood. This sequence was found in a human donor in good health. The CDR3 DNA sequence: TGTGCCAGCAGTCTAACCCCGGGACAGGGGGCCTATGAGCAGTTCTTC. Amino acids: CASSLTPGQGAYEQFF.